Listed below are T cell receptor beta chains from one sample, sequenced in a study of early T cells in non-severe SARS-CoV-2 infection. TCRdb redid the calling of the 5' RACE reads with MiXCR, one entry per CDR3 protein. The profile shows tens of thousands of distinct CDR3 sequences, about 5.2% of them singletons. The sample was whole blood. Receptor source: an adult who was a healthcare worker with PCR-confirmed SARS-CoV-2 infection or an uninfected control (not recorded which). Both conserved end residues are part of each CDR3. A D gene is named only where the DNA matches it firmly. Clone size appears in some rows only: once, few, many, or a class for an expanded clone.

v_gene	abundance	j_gene	d_gene	CDR3nt	CDR3aa
TRBV4-1	NA	TRBJ2-2	TRBD2	TGCGCCAGCAGCCAAGGGGGAGCGGGAGAGTACACAGGGGAGCTGTTTTTT	CASSQGGAGEYTGELFF
TRBV4-1	few	TRBJ2-1	TRBD2	TGCGCCAGCAGCCCGTGGCGGGAGGGGTACAATGAGCAGTTCTTC	CASSPWREGYNEQFF
TRBV7-9	many	TRBJ2-5	NA	TGTGCCAGCAGCTTAGTTAGCCGGATTGAAGAGACCCAGTACTTC	CASSLVSRIEETQYF
TRBV12-3/TRBV12-4	NA	TRBJ2-3	NA	TGTGCCAGCAGTTTGCGCGGGATGACAGATACGCAGTATTTT	CASSLRGMTDTQYF
TRBV3-1	many	TRBJ2-3	TRBD1	TGTGCCAGCAGCCACACAGGGGGCTTGACCACAGATACGCAGTATTTT	CASSHTGGLTTDTQYF
TRBV5-6	many	TRBJ1-1	NA	TGTGCCAGCAGCCCCGACAGCGGCACTGAAGCTTTCTTT	CASSPDSGTEAFF
TRBV9	few	TRBJ2-2	NA	TGTGCCAGCAGCGTAGGTGGGGGTACCGGGGAGCTGTTTTTT	CASSVGGGTGELFF
TRBV5-1	many	TRBJ2-5	NA	TGCGCCAGCAGCGCGCTAAGGGCGTCCTCGCCCTTGCAAGAGACCCAGTACTTC	CASSALRASSPLQETQYF
TRBV6-1	NA	TRBJ2-1	TRBD2	TGTGCCAGCAGTGAAGCGGGAGGGTACAATGAGCAGTTCTTC	CASSEAGGYNEQFF
TRBV25-1	few	TRBJ2-3	NA	TGTGCCAGCAGTGAAGAGGAAGCCACAGATACGCAGTATTTT	CASSEEEATDTQYF
TRBV11-2	many	TRBJ2-3	NA	TGTGCCAGCAGCGGCCACCCGCAGTATTTT	CASSGHPQYF
TRBV20-1	medium-sized	TRBJ2-1	NA	TGCAGTGCTAAGGACGCCTCGAGAAATGAGCAGTTCTTC	CSAKDASRNEQFF
TRBV20-1	many	TRBJ2-7	TRBD1	TGCAGTGCTAGGGAATATACGGGACAGGGCTACGAGCAGTACTTC	CSAREYTGQGYEQYF
TRBV29-1	few	TRBJ1-4	NA	TGCAGCGTTGAAGCACGCGGGGGCGGGTTCGGTGGTGAAAAACTGTTTTTT	CSVEARGGGFGGEKLFF
TRBV11-3	few	TRBJ2-1	TRBD1	TGTGCCAGCAGCCTCGCGGACAGGGGGCTCAATGAGCAGTTCTTC	CASSLADRGLNEQFF
TRBV5-1	NA	TRBJ2-7	NA	TGCGCCAGCAGCTTGGGGCTGGACTACGAGCAGTACTTC	CASSLGLDYEQYF
TRBV5-4	many	TRBJ2-4	NA	TGTGCCAGCAGCTTGGGGGGTGACTTAGCCAAAAACATTCAGTACTTC	CASSLGGDLAKNIQYF
TRBV19	NA	TRBJ2-4	NA	TGTGCCAGTAGATCCCAAACAAACTTTCAGTACTTC	CASRSQTNFQYF
TRBV10-1	many	TRBJ2-1	NA	TGCGCCAGCAGGACGTCACCGACGTACAATGAGCAGTTCTTC	CASRTSPTYNEQFF
TRBV4-3	many	TRBJ2-7	TRBD2	TGCGCCAGCAGCCACTCAAGACTAGCGGGAGACTACGAGCAGTACTTC	CASSHSRLAGDYEQYF
TRBV3-1	NA	TRBJ2-1	NA	TGTGCCAGCAGCCAAGTACGAAATGAGCAGTTCTTC	CASSQVRNEQFF
TRBV20-1	many	TRBJ2-1	NA	TGCAGTGCTAGATCCCGGGGCGGTTCCTACAATGAGCAGTTCTTC	CSARSRGGSYNEQFF
TRBV29-1	many	TRBJ2-3	TRBD2	TGCAGCGTTGAAGATCAAAAGGCTAGCGGGAGGCTGAACACAGATACGCAGTATTTT	CSVEDQKASGRLNTDTQYF
TRBV7-2	many	TRBJ1-4	TRBD1	TGTGCCAGCAGCATACAGGGGGCGAATGAAAAACTGTTTTTT	CASSIQGANEKLFF
TRBV7-6	many	TRBJ2-1	NA	TGTGCCAGCAGCTTGGTAGGAGGGGGCAATGAGCAGTTCTTC	CASSLVGGGNEQFF
TRBV4-3	many	TRBJ1-2	NA	TGCGCCAGCAGCCAAGTCCAGGGGCTCAGAGGCTACACCTTC	CASSQVQGLRGYTF
TRBV11-2	many	TRBJ2-1	NA	TGTGCCAGCAGCTTAGACTTCAGCTCCTACAATGAGCAGTTCTTC	CASSLDFSSYNEQFF
TRBV20-1	many	TRBJ1-4	NA	TGCAGTGCCCCTAAAGGGGCAGGGAATGAAAAACTGTTTTTT	CSAPKGAGNEKLFF
TRBV7-9	medium-sized	TRBJ2-6	NA	TGTGCCAGCAGTCCTTTTGTAACCTCTGGGGCCAACGTCCTGACTTTC	CASSPFVTSGANVLTF
TRBV5-1	many	TRBJ2-4	NA	TGCGCCAGCAGCTTGGGGCAAGTAGCCAAAAACATTCAGTACTTC	CASSLGQVAKNIQYF